The T cell receptor beta chain under discussion was sequenced for a study of cytomegalovirus exposure and HLA in healthy donors. Study-level points and caveats: Within the data, a cluster of highly shared sequence variants was likely a sequencing artifact. Fewer N-insertions than the roughly 670-donor mean were reportedly shown by an Asian-associated ancestry cluster in a later analysis. Because they were indistinguishable, some V segments, including TRBV6-2 and TRBV6-3, were excluded.

In the case of this clone: What it recognizes is unknown.

V shed 6 bases and J 7 bases; nucleotides not matched to a gene: 6. CDR3 length: 14 residues. CDR1 and CDR2 from the germline V gene are MDHEN and SYDVKM. PCR amplification relied on 60 Vbeta primers (plus 13 Jbeta primers). Only in-frame clones appear in the TCRdb table, and some are missing; sequencing was by immunoSEQ multiplex PCR. The sample has 84,000 or so clones, under 85% seen once; the top ten hold about 1.4%. This clonotype was obtained from a male donor in good health and CMV-seronegative. V is TRBV28 and J is TRBJ1-6; 7 nucleotides agree with TRBD1. The source material was PBMCs. CDR3 sequence (DNA): TGTGCCAGCAGGCGGACAGGTAGAAATTCACCCCTCCACTTT. Amino acid sequence: CASRRTGRNSPLHF.